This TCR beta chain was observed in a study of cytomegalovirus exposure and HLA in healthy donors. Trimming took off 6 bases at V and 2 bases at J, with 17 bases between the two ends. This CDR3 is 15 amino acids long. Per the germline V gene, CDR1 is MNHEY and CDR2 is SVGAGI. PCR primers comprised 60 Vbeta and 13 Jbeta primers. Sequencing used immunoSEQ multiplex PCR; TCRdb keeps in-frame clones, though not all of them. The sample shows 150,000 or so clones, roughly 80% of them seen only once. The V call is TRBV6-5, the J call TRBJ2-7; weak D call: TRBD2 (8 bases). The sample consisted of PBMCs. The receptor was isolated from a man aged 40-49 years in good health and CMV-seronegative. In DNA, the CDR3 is TGTGCCAGCAGACCGGGAGGGACAGTGACCTACGAGCAGTACTTC. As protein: CASRPGGTVTYEQYF.